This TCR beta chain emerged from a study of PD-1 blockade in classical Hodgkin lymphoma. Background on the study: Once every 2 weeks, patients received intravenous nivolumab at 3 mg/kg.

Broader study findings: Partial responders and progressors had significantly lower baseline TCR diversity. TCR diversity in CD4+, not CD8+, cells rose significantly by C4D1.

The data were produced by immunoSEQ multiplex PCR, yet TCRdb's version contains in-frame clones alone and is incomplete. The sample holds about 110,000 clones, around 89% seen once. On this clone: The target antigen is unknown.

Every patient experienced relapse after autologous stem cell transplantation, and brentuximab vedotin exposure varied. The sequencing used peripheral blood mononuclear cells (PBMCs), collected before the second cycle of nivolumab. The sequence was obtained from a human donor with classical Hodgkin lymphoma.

Here the CDR3 reads CASSASSRSEQYF. As DNA, the CDR3 is TGTGCCAGCAGTGCATCGTCGCGGAGCGAGCAGTACTTC. The chain employs TRBV2 and TRBJ2-7, with D unresolved. CDR1 is SNHLY, CDR2 FYNNEI, per germline. This CDR3 has 13 residues. Trimming took 4 bases from V and 6 from J, leaving 13 bases between them.